A selection of T cell receptor beta chains follows, all from one sample in a study of blood T cell repertoires in COVID-19. Assay used: immunoSEQ multiplex PCR; TCRdb lists only in-frame clones, some missing. Seen here are 330,000 or so clones, about nine tenths observed once, and the top ten hold 9.9%. Sequences were obtained from peripheral blood. The receptors originated from a man between 25 and 39 years old with COVID-19, enrolled during active disease. Both conserved end residues are part of each CDR3. D genes are given only for firm matches. Expanded clones are given a class, and other clones once, few, many or no size at all.

V,J,length,D,size,CDR3,DNA
TRBV27,TRBJ2-2,15,.,.,CASRIARNRAGELFF,TGTGCCAGCAGAATCGCTCGAAACCGGGCCGGGGAGCTGTTTTTT
TRBV11-3,TRBJ2-2,16,TRBD2,.,CASSFGLAGSTGELFF,TGTGCCAGCAGCTTCGGGCTAGCGGGGAGTACCGGGGAGCTGTTTTTT
TRBV7-9,TRBJ1-1,17,.,.,CASSSDIVILLNTEAFF,TGTGCCAGCAGCTCTGACATTGTTATTCTACTTAACACTGAAGCTTTCTTT
TRBV5-6,TRBJ2-3,14,.,.,CATRSRTITDTQYF,TGTGCCACCCGTAGCCGGACAATCACAGATACGCAGTATTTT
TRBV29-1,TRBJ2-7,13,.,.,CSVVGQESYEQYF,TGCAGCGTTGTCGGCCAGGAATCCTACGAGCAGTACTTC
TRBV21-1,TRBJ2-7,17,.,.,CASSKVGTSGSDYEQYF,TGTGCCAGCAGCAAAGTGGGAACTAGCGGATCGGACTACGAGCAGTACTTC
TRBV9,TRBJ2-7,14,.,.,CASSVEPTTNEQYF,TGTGCCAGCAGCGTAGAGCCGACCACTAACGAGCAGTACTTC
TRBV6-4,TRBJ1-2,15,TRBD1,.,CASSFGQGSNYGYTF,TGTGCCAGCAGTTTTGGACAGGGATCCAACTATGGCTACACCTTC
TRBV28,TRBJ1-2,14,TRBD1,.,CASSRGQGRRGYTF,TGTGCCAGCAGCCGAGGACAGGGGCGAAGGGGCTACACCTTC
TRBV7-9,TRBJ2-2,14,.,.,CASRTDRNTGELFF,TGTGCCAGCAGAACAGACAGAAACACCGGGGAGCTGTTTTTT
TRBV27,TRBJ2-1,20,.,.,CASSLSGEVWTGSSYNEQFF,TGTGCCAGCAGTTTATCAGGAGAAGTTTGGACGGGGAGCTCCTACAATGAGCAGTTCTTC
TRBV4-3,TRBJ2-2,16,.,.,CASSHSAGGLTGELFF,TGCGCCAGCAGCCATTCCGCCGGGGGGCTCACCGGGGAGCTGTTTTTT
TRBV18,TRBJ1-1,13,.,.,CASSPGGSTEAFF,TGTGCCAGCTCACCGGGGGGGAGCACTGAAGCTTTCTTT
TRBV7-2,TRBJ1-2,14,.,once,CASSKPITNYGHTF,TGTGCCAGCAGCAAACCGATAACTAACTATGGCCACACCTTC
TRBV14,TRBJ1-3,13,.,.,CASSLQGGNTIYF,TGTGCCAGCAGCTTACAGGGAGGAAACACCATATATTTT
TRBV20-1,TRBJ1-2,12,.,.,CSASRGADGYTF,TGCAGTGCTAGTCGGGGGGCTGATGGCTACACCTTC
TRBV6-6,TRBJ1-1,16,TRBD1,.,CASSYPRGQGSPEAFF,TGTGCCAGCAGTTACCCTCGTGGACAGGGAAGCCCTGAAGCTTTCTTT
TRBV24-1,TRBJ2-2,17,TRBD1,.,CATSDRPGTANTGELFF,TGTGCCACCAGTGACAGACCCGGGACAGCGAACACCGGGGAGCTGTTTTTT
TRBV15,TRBJ1-2,13,.,once,CATSRVRTDGYTF,TGTGCCACCAGCAGAGTCAGGACAGATGGCTACACCTTC
TRBV4-1,TRBJ2-7,17,TRBD1,.,CASSQDLPRTGHYEQYF,TGCGCCAGCAGCCAGGATCTCCCTCGGACAGGGCACTACGAGCAGTACTTC
TRBV24-1,TRBJ2-1,16,TRBD2,.,CATSDPVVAGANEQFF,TGTGCCACCAGTGATCCCGTGGTAGCGGGTGCGAATGAGCAGTTCTTC
TRBV5-4,TRBJ1-1,14,TRBD1,.,CASRYGTVNTEAFF,TGTGCCAGCAGGTACGGGACAGTCAACACTGAAGCTTTCTTT
TRBV2,TRBJ1-2,16,TRBD1,.,CASRASGTGFSYGYTF,TGTGCCAGCAGGGCCTCCGGGACAGGATTCAGCTATGGCTACACCTTC
TRBV28,TRBJ2-5,17,TRBD2,.,CASSFRGLAGLGETQYF,TGTGCCAGCAGTTTCCGCGGACTAGCGGGACTTGGGGAGACCCAGTACTTC
TRBV30,TRBJ2-7,14,.,.,CAWSSLGGSYEQYF,TGTGCCTGGAGCTCTCTGGGGGGTTCCTACGAGCAGTACTTC
TRBV15,TRBJ2-3,13,TRBD2,.,CATTGGNTDTQYF,TGTGCCACCACGGGGGGTAACACAGATACGCAGTATTTT
TRBV5-6,TRBJ2-3,17,TRBD2,.,CASSLAERGPSTDTQYF,TGTGCCAGCAGCTTGGCGGAGCGGGGACCTAGCACAGATACGCAGTATTTT
TRBV4-1,TRBJ1-2,15,.,.,CASSQSGQRGRGYTF,TGCGCCAGCAGCCAGAGCGGACAGAGGGGTCGTGGCTACACCTTC
TRBV7-6,TRBJ2-5,16,TRBD2,once,CASRREMGGSQETQYF,TGTGCCAGCAGGAGGGAGATGGGGGGGTCACAAGAGACCCAGTACTTC
TRBV25-1,TRBJ1-4,12,.,.,CASRRGNEKLFF,TGTGCCAGCCGCAGGGGTAATGAAAAACTGTTTTTT
TRBV19,TRBJ1-1,14,TRBD1,.,CASSVGTGNTEAFF,TGTGCCAGTAGTGTAGGGACAGGCAACACTGAAGCTTTCTTT
TRBV4-3,TRBJ2-2,16,.,.,CASSPGGFANTGELFF,TGCGCCAGCAGCCCCGGGGGTTTCGCGAACACCGGGGAGCTGTTTTTT
TRBV7-9,TRBJ2-7,16,TRBD2,.,CASSTSGTSGSYEQYF,TGTGCCAGCAGCACCTCCGGGACTAGCGGCTCCTACGAGCAGTACTTC
TRBV2,TRBJ1-6,14,.,.,CASSETGGSSPLHF,TGTGCCAGCAGTGAGACCGGGGGTAGTTCACCCCTCCACTTT
TRBV5-6,TRBJ2-7,16,TRBD1,once,CASSLKGARATYEQYF,TGTGCCAGCAGCTTGAAGGGGGCTCGGGCGACCTACGAGCAGTACTTC
TRBV11-2,TRBJ2-7,13,.,.,CASSHSRSYEQYF,TGTGCCAGCAGCCACAGCAGGTCCTACGAGCAGTACTTC
TRBV7-2,TRBJ1-2,15,.,.,CASSLAESHPGGYTF,TGTGCCAGCAGCTTAGCTGAGTCGCACCCGGGTGGCTACACCTTC
TRBV5-4,TRBJ1-1,13,.,once,CASSLGSHTEAFF,TGTGCCAGCAGCTTGGGGAGCCACACTGAAGCTTTCTTT
TRBV19,TRBJ1-2,11,.,few,CASTDKYGYTF,TGTGCCAGTACGGACAAGTATGGCTACACCTTC
TRBV5-1,TRBJ2-1,14,TRBD2,.,CASREAGDGDEQFF,TGCGCCAGCAGAGAGGCGGGAGACGGGGATGAGCAGTTCTTC
TRBV27,TRBJ2-1,13,.,.,CASSALGYNEQFF,TGTGCCAGCAGTGCCCTAGGCTACAATGAGCAGTTCTTC